What follows is one TCR beta chain and its context. No antigen is known for it. The data originate from a study of response to subunit inactivated influenza vaccine. TCRdb re-called the RT-PCR reads through MiXCR, storing one row per CDR3 protein. The data show approximately 300,000 distinct CDR3 sequences, with about 20% seen just once and 10% held by the top ten. Findings of the study overall: T cells newly recruited by each seasonal influenza vaccination are few, the authors suggested.

Germline CDR1 is DFQATT and CDR2 is SNEGSKA (reference sequence). The CDR3 has 15 amino acids. Trimming cost V 0 bases and J 4 bases; bases outside gene matches: 5. The chain joins TRBV20-1 to TRBJ1-2, with 10 bases lining up with TRBD1. The sequencing used PBMCs from blood, collected less than 22 months after vaccination. The origin of this receptor is a man aged 45 to 70 who received an inactivated influenza vaccine. The CDR3 nucleotides are TGCAGTGCTAGAGATAAGGGACAGGGGCGCTATGGCTACACCTTC. Translating it yields CSARDKGQGRYGYTF.